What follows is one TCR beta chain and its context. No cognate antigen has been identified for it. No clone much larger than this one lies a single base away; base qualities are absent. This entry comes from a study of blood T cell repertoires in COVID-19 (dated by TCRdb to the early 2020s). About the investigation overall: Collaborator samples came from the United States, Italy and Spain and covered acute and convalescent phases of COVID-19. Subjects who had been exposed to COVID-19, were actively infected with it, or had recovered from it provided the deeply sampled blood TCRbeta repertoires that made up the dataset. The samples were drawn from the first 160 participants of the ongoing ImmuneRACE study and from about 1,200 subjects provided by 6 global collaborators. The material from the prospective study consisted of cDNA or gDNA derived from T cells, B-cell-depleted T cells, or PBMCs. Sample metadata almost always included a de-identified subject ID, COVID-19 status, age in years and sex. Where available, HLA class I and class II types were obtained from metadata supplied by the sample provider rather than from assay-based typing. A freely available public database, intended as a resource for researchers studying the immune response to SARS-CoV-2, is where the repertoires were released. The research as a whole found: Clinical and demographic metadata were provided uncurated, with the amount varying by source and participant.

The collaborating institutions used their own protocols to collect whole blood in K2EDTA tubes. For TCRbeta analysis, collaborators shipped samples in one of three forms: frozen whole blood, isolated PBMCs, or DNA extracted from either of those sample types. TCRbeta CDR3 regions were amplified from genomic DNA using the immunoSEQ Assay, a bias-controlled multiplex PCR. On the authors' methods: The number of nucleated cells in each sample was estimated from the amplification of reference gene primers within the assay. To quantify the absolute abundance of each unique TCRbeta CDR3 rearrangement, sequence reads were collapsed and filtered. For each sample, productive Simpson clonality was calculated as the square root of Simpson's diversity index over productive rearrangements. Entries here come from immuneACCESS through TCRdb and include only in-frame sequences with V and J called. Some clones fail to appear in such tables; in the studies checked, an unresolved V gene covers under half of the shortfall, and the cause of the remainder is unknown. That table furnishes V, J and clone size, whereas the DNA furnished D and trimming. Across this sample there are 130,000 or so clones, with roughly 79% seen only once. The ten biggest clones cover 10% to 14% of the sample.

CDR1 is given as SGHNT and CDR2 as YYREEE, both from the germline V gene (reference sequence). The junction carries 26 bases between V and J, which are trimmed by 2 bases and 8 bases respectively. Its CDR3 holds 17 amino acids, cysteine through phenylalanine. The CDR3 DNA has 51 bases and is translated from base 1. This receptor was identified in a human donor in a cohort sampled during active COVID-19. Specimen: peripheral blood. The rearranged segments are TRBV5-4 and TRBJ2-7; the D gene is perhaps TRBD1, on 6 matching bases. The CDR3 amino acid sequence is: CASSFKQLGPQGIQQYF. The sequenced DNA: TGTGCCAGCAGCTTCAAACAACTCGGACCCCAGGGGATCCAGCAGTACTTC.